One and the same sample provided the 32 T cell receptor beta chains below, sequenced in a study of shared clonotypes between healthy human individuals. The repertoire was sequenced with immunoSEQ multiplex PCR; TCRdb's copy has only in-frame clones and lacks some. The sample records 1,500,000 or so clones, roughly 95% being singletons. The sequenced material came from naive CD4+ T cells sorted from blood. Specified subset: CD45RA+ positively selected. These receptors were obtained from a man aged 25-45 years in good health.

The genes are TRBV28 and TRBJ2-7; TRBD2 aligns across 8 bases. Per germline, CDR1 MDHEN and CDR2 SYDVKM. Unmatched junction bases numbered 9, after V lost 6 bases and J lost 5 bases. The CDR3 sequence is 14 residues long. The CDR3 nucleotides read TGTGCCAGCAGCTTTGCAGCGGGAGTAAACGAGCAGTACTTC. Encoded protein: CASSFAAGVNEQYF.

The chain recombines TRBV6-5 with TRBJ2-7; D possibly corresponds to TRBD2 (5 bases). This CDR3 comprises 16 residues. V dropped 0 bases and J dropped 3 bases, with 15 bases sitting between them. In germline, CDR1 is MNHEY, CDR2 SVGAGI. The CDR3 here is CASSYSQGRRNYEQYF. CDR3 DNA: TGTGCCAGCAGTTACTCCCAAGGGAGAAGGAACTACGAGCAGTACTTC.

The V call is TRBV5-6, the J call TRBJ1-3, with a tentative D call TRBD1 (6 bases). Trimming stripped 0 bases from V and 4 bases from J, with 20 bases between. Looked up from germline, CDR1 is SGHDT and CDR2 is YYEEEE. The CDR3 spans 18 residues. CDR3 residues: CASSLGLGANRLGNTIYF. The CDR3 coding sequence is TGTGCCAGCAGCTTGGGTTTGGGGGCCAACAGGCTAGGAAACACCATATATTTT.

The chain is built from TRBV10-3 and TRBJ1-1; no firm D call. Trimming left V 7 bases short and J 1 base short, with 10 bases between. The CDR3 is 13 residues long. CDR1 and CDR2 (germline): ENHRY, SYGVKD. The DNA of the CDR3 is TGTGCCATCAACCACGGATGGAACACTGAAGCTTTCTTT. This encodes CAINHGWNTEAFF.

The chain uses TRBV27 and TRBJ1-5, with D perhaps matching TRBD1 (5 bases). The CDR3 has 14 residues. V lost 3 bases to trimming and J lost 3 bases, with 9 bases between them. Germline lookup yields CDR1 MNHEY and CDR2 SMNVEV (reference sequence). The CDR3 here is CASSFSGSNQPQHF. For the CDR3, the DNA is TGTGCCAGCAGTTTTTCAGGGTCCAATCAGCCCCAGCATTTT.

CDR3 coding DNA: TGTGCCAGCAGCCAACGCGGATGGCGCGGGACGGGCACCGGGGAGCTGTTTTTT. This codes for CASSQRGWRGTGTGELFF. This chain joins TRBV4-2 and TRBJ2-2, with D possibly matching TRBD2 (6 bases). The V and J ends lost 2 bases and 4 bases respectively, with 20 bases between them. From germline, CDR1 is LGHNA and CDR2 YNFKEQ. The CDR3 is 18 amino acids.

V and J are TRBV6-1 and TRBJ1-3, with D perhaps matching TRBD1 (5 bases). The CDR3 runs 16 residues. Trimming left V 4 bases short and J 3 bases short, with 16 bases between. Per germline, CDR1 MNHNS and CDR2 SASEGT. This chain's CDR3 is CASSVIPGQGGNTIYF. The CDR3 DNA reads TGTGCCAGCAGTGTAATCCCCGGCCAGGGTGGAAACACCATATATTTT.

V and J are TRBV4-1 and TRBJ2-4; tentative D call: TRBD2 (6 bases). The CDR3 length is 19 residues. Trimming pared 0 bases from V and 0 bases from J, leaving 18 bases between. Germline CDR1 and CDR2: MGHRA and YSYEKL. The CDR3 DNA follows: TGCGCCAGCAGCCAAGATCGGGCGCCTGGACTATTAGCCAAAAACATTCAGTACTTC. Encoded protein: CASSQDRAPGLLAKNIQYF.

This clone has just one count. The J gene is TRBJ2-7, the V gene TRBV27, with 8 bases matching TRBD2. V trimming: 6 bases; J trimming: 4 bases; junction bases outside the gene matches: 20. CDR3 length equals 18 residues. The germline V gene encodes CDR1 MNHEY and CDR2 SMNVEV (reference sequence). The chain's CDR3 is CASSPKSGGDWGGYEQYF. The DNA for the CDR3 is TGTGCCAGCAGCCCTAAGTCCGGGGGGGACTGGGGAGGGTACGAGCAGTACTTC.

The chain carries TRBV5-4 and TRBJ2-2; tentative D call: TRBD1 (6 bases). The V gene's germline CDR1 is SGHNT and CDR2 YYREEE (reference sequence). This CDR3 has 19 amino acids. Trimming pared 4 bases from V and 0 bases from J, leaving 22 bases between. The CDR3 sequence: CASSPLRSVRDTNTGELFF. CDR3 nucleotides: TGTGCCAGCAGCCCGTTAAGATCAGTCCGGGACACGAACACCGGGGAGCTGTTTTTT.

V and J are TRBV29-1 and TRBJ2-1; D unresolved. This CDR3 has 14 amino acids. Germline V gene sequence: CDR1 SQVTM, CDR2 ANQGSEA. Deletions cut 1 base from V and 8 bases from J, with 15 bases between. CDR3 region: CSVEGVQNPDEQFF. The CDR3 nucleotides read TGCAGCGTTGAAGGAGTACAAAATCCGGATGAGCAGTTCTTC.

The gene calls are TRBV7-3 and TRBJ2-3, with 9 bases lining up with TRBD1. Germline-derived CDR1 and CDR2 are SGHTA and FQGTGA. CDR3 size: 17 residues. Trimming at V came to 1 base and at J to 4 bases, leaving 9 bases not matched to a gene. DNA for the CDR3: TGTGCCAGCAGCTTAATACGGACAGGGGTTGGCGCAGATACGCAGTATTTT. Protein product: CASSLIRTGVGADTQYF.

The gene calls are TRBV28 and TRBJ2-7; D remains unclear. V lost 6 bases, J lost 6 bases, and 21 bases lay in between. The germline gives CDR1 MDHEN, CDR2 SYDVKM. The CDR3 runs to 15 residues. CDR3 DNA: TGTGCCAGCAGCCCGCGAGGAAGATCGCTTGGCGAGCAGTACTTC. Its translation: CASSPRGRSLGEQYF.

V is TRBV10-3 and J is TRBJ2-7; D call uncertain. The CDR3 sequence is 11 residues long. The germline V gene has CDR1 ENHRY and CDR2 SYGVKD. V was shortened by 10 bases and J by 2 bases, with 9 bases between the two germline ends. The CDR3 sequence is CASGVAYEQYF. DNA of the CDR3: TGTGCCAGCGGCGTGGCCTACGAGCAGTACTTC.

As concerns this clone: The sample has other DNA sequences that encode this CDR3 too. The chain couples TRBV5-1 to TRBJ2-2; unclear D gene. Germline CDR1 SGHRS, CDR2 YFSETQ. The length of the CDR3 is 13 residues. V was shortened by 0 bases and J by 5 bases, with 5 bases between the two germline ends. The CDR3 spells CASSLDRTGELFF. The CDR3 nucleotides are TGCGCCAGCAGCTTGGATAGGACCGGGGAGCTGTTTTTT.

This chain connects TRBV13 to TRBJ2-3; D may be TRBD1 or TRBD2 (5 bases each). Per germline, CDR1 PRHDT and CDR2 FYEKMQ (reference sequence). The V and J ends lost 3 bases and 5 bases respectively, with 12 bases between them. CDR3 length equals 14 residues. CDR3 sequence: CASSLDWGKDTQYF. As DNA, the CDR3 is TGTGCCAGCAGCTTGGACTGGGGGAAAGATACGCAGTATTTT.

This clone was seen just once. The J gene is TRBJ2-1, the V gene TRBV7-2; D gene ambiguous. This CDR3 is built from 15 residues. Trimming removed 5 bases from V and 0 bases from J, with 11 bases in between. Germline V gives CDR1 SGHTA, CDR2 FQGNSA. The CDR3 is CASSADLSSYNEQFF. DNA of the CDR3: TGTGCCAGCAGCGCAGACTTGAGCTCCTACAATGAGCAGTTCTTC.

The chain is built from TRBV9 and TRBJ2-3; TRBD2 matches at 10 bases. Germline V lookup: CDR1 SGDLS, CDR2 YYNGEE. Trimming took 0 bases from V and 5 from J; bases not matched to a gene: 9. This CDR3 has 17 residues. CDR3 region: CASSVESSGSIVDTQYF. As DNA, the CDR3 is TGTGCCAGCAGCGTAGAGTCTAGCGGGAGTATTGTAGATACGCAGTATTTT.

This rearrangement joins TRBV5-1 to TRBJ2-7; TRBD1 or TRBD2 may be the D gene (6 bases each). Germline V gene lookup returns CDR1 SGHRS and CDR2 YFSETQ. Trimming stripped 3 bases from V and 3 bases from J, with 22 bases between. The CDR3 extends over 17 amino acids. CDR3 DNA sequence: TGCGCCAGCAGCTCCGGACTATTGGGACAAACAAACTACGAGCAGTACTTC. Its translation: CASSSGLLGQTNYEQYF.

The chain joins TRBV29-1 to TRBJ2-1; unclear D gene. Germline V lookup: CDR1 SQVTM, CDR2 ANQGSEA. V was cut by 6 bases and J by 0 bases, with 12 bases left in between. This CDR3 spans 14 amino acids. The CDR3 DNA is TGCAGCGTGGGTCGGGCGGTCTCCTACAATGAGCAGTTCTTC. Translated: CSVGRAVSYNEQFF.

This clone was counted a single time. V gene TRBV19 combines with J gene TRBJ1-5, with TRBD1 matching over 8 bases. Per germline, CDR1 LNHDA and CDR2 SQIVND (reference sequence). The CDR3 sequence is 19 residues long. Losses at the gene ends were 5 bases for V and 3 bases for J; bases not matched to a gene: 18. For the CDR3, the DNA is TGTGCCAGTAGTCCATTATCGGGGGTGACAGGGGCACTCAATCAGCCCCAGCATTTT. It specifies CASSPLSGVTGALNQPQHF. Drawing the rest from reference TRBV19 and TRBJ1-5, the complete variable domain is DGGITQSPKYLFRKEGQNVTLSCEQNLNHDAMYWYRQDPGQGLRLIYYSQIVNDFQKGDIAEGYSVSREKKESFPLTVTSAQKNPTAFYLCASSPLSGVTGALNQPQHFGDGTRLSIL.

This sequence joins TRBV6-5 and TRBJ1-5, with D unresolved. This CDR3 region has 14 residues. The germline V and J ends were trimmed by 6 bases and 1 base, with 10 bases remaining between them. CDR1 and CDR2 (germline): MNHEY, SVGAGI. The CDR3 DNA reads as TGTGCCAGCAGCCTAAACAGAAGCAATCAGCCCCAGCATTTT. Protein product: CASSLNRSNQPQHF.

Regarding this clone: This CDR3 is also generated by other DNA sequences in the sample. This chain connects TRBV7-8 to TRBJ2-1; 9 bases agree with TRBD2. CDR1 SGHVS and CDR2 FQNEAQ come from the germline V gene. With V trimmed by 5 bases and J by 0 bases, 2 bases remained unmatched. The CDR3 totals 15 residues. CDR3 amino acids: CASSVSGSSYNEQFF. DNA of the CDR3: TGTGCCAGCAGCGTTAGCGGGAGCTCCTACAATGAGCAGTTCTTC. Looking up the rest from reference TRBV7-8 and TRBJ2-1 gives the full variable domain: GAGVSQSPRYKVAKRGQDVALRCDPISGHVSLFWYQQALGQGPEFLTYFQNEAQLDKSGLPSDRFFAERPEGSVSTLKIQRTQQEDSAVYLCASSVSGSSYNEQFFGPGTRLTVL.

The genes are TRBV10-3 and TRBJ2-3; D is ambiguous. V was shortened by 3 bases and J by 4 bases, with 5 bases between the two germline ends. Germline loops: CDR1 ENHRY, CDR2 SYGVKD. The CDR3 spans 12 residues. As DNA, the CDR3 is TGTGCCATCAGTGAAAACCCAGATACGCAGTATTTT. Amino acid sequence: CAISENPDTQYF.

V is TRBV11-1 and J is TRBJ2-5; TRBD1 matches 8 bases. The CDR3 runs to 16 residues. The germline V gene has CDR1 SGHAT and CDR2 FQDESV (reference sequence). The V segment lost 5 bases and the J segment 1 base; nucleotides outside the gene matches: 9. The CDR3 loop is CASSKDRGPPQETQYF. CDR3 in DNA: TGTGCCAGCAGCAAAGACAGGGGTCCCCCCCAAGAGACCCAGTACTTC.

This sequence joins TRBV5-6 and TRBJ1-1; 9 nucleotides line up with TRBD1. The germline V gene encodes CDR1 SGHDT and CDR2 YYEEEE. CDR3 length: 17 amino acids. Trimming cost V 1 base and J 1 base; bases outside gene matches: 8. CDR3 nucleotides: TGTGCCAGCAGCTTGTTGGGACAGGGATATCAGAACACTGAAGCTTTCTTT. It encodes CASSLLGQGYQNTEAFF.

The V and J genes are TRBV5-1 and TRBJ2-1; D unresolved. Germline values: CDR1 SGHRS, CDR2 YFSETQ. With 0 bases removed from V and 6 bases from J, the gap between germline ends came to 16 bases. This CDR3 has 16 amino acids. The chain's CDR3 is CASSLGVARIVNEQFF. CDR3 bases: TGCGCCAGCAGCTTGGGAGTGGCGCGGATCGTCAATGAGCAGTTCTTC.

The chain has TRBV2 and TRBJ2-3; 11 bases are a match to TRBD1. The CDR3 is 14 residues long. V lost 10 bases to trimming and J lost 8 bases; unmatched junction nucleotides: 11. The V gene's germline CDR1 is SNHLY and CDR2 FYNNEI. The CDR3 reads CANSRDRGIGTQYF. CDR3 coding DNA: TGTGCCAACTCCCGGGACAGGGGGATAGGTACGCAGTATTTT.

The chain's CDR3 is CAITVPGKAFF. Written as DNA, the CDR3 is TGTGCCATCACAGTACCCGGGAAAGCTTTCTTT. This chain uses TRBV28 with TRBJ1-1, with D hard to call. V gave up 10 bases and J gave up 9 bases, with 15 bases separating them. CDR1 and CDR2 (germline): MDHEN, SYDVKM. The CDR3 runs 11 residues.

This sequence joins TRBV4-1 and TRBJ1-4; no clear D. The CDR3 loop spans 15 amino acids. The V end lost 1 base, the J end lost 5 bases, and 11 bases lay between the germline ends. Germline CDR1 reads MGHRA; CDR2 reads YSYEKL. CDR3 residues: CASSQVRQLNEKLFF. The DNA of the CDR3 is TGCGCCAGCAGCCAAGTGCGCCAGCTAAATGAAAAACTGTTTTTT.

J is TRBJ2-2 and V is TRBV5-4; D not resolved. The CDR3 sequence is 15 residues long. Trimming pared 4 bases from V and 6 bases from J, leaving 16 bases between. CDR1 SGHNT and CDR2 YYREEE come from the germline V gene (reference sequence). The DNA of the CDR3 is TGTGCCAGCAGCCGACCTAACGTGGGCCCCGGGGAGCTGTTTTTT. It is translated as CASSRPNVGPGELFF. Supplemented by reference TRBV5-4 and TRBJ2-2, the full variable domain reads ETGVTQSPTHLIKTRGQQVTLRCSSQSGHNTVSWYQQALGQGPQFIFQYYREEENGRGNFPPRFSGLQFPNYSSELNVNALELDDSALYLCASSRPNVGPGELFFGEGSRLTVL.

The rearrangement joins TRBV7-2 to TRBJ2-1, with 8 bases fitting TRBD1. From germline, CDR1 is SGHTA and CDR2 FQGNSA. This CDR3 contains 14 residues. Trimming took 5 bases from V and 2 from J; bases not matched to a gene: 2. As DNA, the CDR3 is TGTGCCAGCAGCGCGGACAGGGCCTACAATGAGCAGTTCTTC. Amino acid sequence: CASSADRAYNEQFF.